In this sample, the clone carrying this T cell receptor (beta chain) turned up once. Its antigen remains unknown. The data belong to a study of TIL therapy for anti-PD-1-resistant metastatic lung cancer. Unmatched junction bases numbered 8, after V lost 4 bases and J lost 6 bases. The CDR3 has 15 residues. CDR1 and CDR2 (germline): SNHLY, FYNNEI. This was the immunoSEQ v3 assay. Sequencing used immunoSEQ multiplex PCR; TCRdb keeps in-frame clones, though not all of them. Altogether about 18,000 clones are present, 80% to 90% being singletons, with the ten largest covering about 2%. Time point denoted: pre-treatment sample, taken before nivolumab and TIL therapy. Study outcomes and limitations: This highly selected cohort may not generalize to typical lung cancer patients.

V and J are TRBV2 and TRBJ1-4; 7 bases match TRBD1. Material: blood, obtained at baseline. The receptor was derived from a person between 25 and 79 years old with non-small cell lung cancer. The CDR3 DNA follows: TGTGCCAGCAGTGGACAGGGTTTAAGGGATGAAAAACTGTTTTTT. It encodes CASSGQGLRDEKLFF.